This TCR beta chain was sequenced during a study of blood T cell repertoires in COVID-19. Some clones are missing from TCRdb's copy, which holds only in-frame ones; the method was immunoSEQ multiplex PCR. The sample has roughly 120,000 clones, about 70% seen once. The junction had 10 bases not matched to a gene; V was cut back by 3 bases and J by 5 bases. The CDR3 runs 16 residues. CDR1 and CDR2 (germline): SGHTA, FQGNSA. Material: peripheral blood. The sequence derives from a man older than 75 with COVID-19, enrolled during active disease. The V and J genes are TRBV7-2 and TRBJ2-5; 9 positions agree with TRBD1. The CDR3 sequence is CASSFHGQGLGETQYF. CDR3 DNA sequence: TGTGCCAGCAGCTTTCACGGACAGGGGCTAGGGGAGACCCAGTACTTC.